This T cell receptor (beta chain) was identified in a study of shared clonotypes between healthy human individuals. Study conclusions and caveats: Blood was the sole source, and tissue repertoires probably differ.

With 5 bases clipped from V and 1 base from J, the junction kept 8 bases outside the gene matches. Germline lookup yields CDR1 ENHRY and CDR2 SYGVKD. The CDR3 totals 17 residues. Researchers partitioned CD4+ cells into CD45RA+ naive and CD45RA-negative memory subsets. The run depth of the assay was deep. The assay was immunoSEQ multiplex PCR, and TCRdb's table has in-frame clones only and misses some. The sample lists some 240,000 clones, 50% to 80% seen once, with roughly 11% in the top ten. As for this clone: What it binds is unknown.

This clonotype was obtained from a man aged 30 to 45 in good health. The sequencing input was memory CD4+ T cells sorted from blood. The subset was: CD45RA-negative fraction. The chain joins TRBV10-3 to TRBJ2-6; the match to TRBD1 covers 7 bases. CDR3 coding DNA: TGTGCCATCAGTCAGACAGGGTTAGAATCTGGGGCCAACGTCCTGACTTTC. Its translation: CAISQTGLESGANVLTF.